This T cell receptor (beta chain) appears in the sequencing data of a study of shared clonotypes between healthy human individuals. Turning to this clone: Its antigen is not identified.

Method: immunoSEQ multiplex PCR; TCRdb's copy keeps in-frame clones and lacks some. The sample has 2.3 million or so clones, over 90% seen once; the top ten hold 0.39%. Overall study results and limits: Even with large depth, rarefaction showed that sorted-subset sequencing was incomplete. Naive subsets, compared against memory subsets, generally had larger estimated richness values.

Per the germline V gene, CDR1 is MDHEN and CDR2 is SYDVKM. The CDR3 is made up of 14 amino acids. Between the trimmed V and J ends, which lost 5 bases and 4 bases, there was a span of 14 bases. The clonotype was recovered from a man aged 18 to 29 in good health. Some clones in this sample may be carry-over from other donors' samples. The sample taken for sequencing was naive CD4+ T cells from PBMCs. Described subset: CD45RA+ positively selected. V is TRBV28 and J is TRBJ2-5; the D gene is possibly TRBD2 (6 bases). Written as DNA, the CDR3 is TGTGCCAGCAGTCCTACGGGGGTAGGAGAGACCCAGTACTTC. Translating gives CASSPTGVGETQYF. Filled out from reference TRBV28 and TRBJ2-5, the complete variable domain reads DVKVTQSSRYLVKRTGEKVFLECVQDMDHENMFWYRQDPGLGLRLIYFSYDVKMKEKGDIPEGYSVSREKKERFSLILESASTNQTSMYLCASSPTGVGETQYFGPGTRLLVL.